This TCR beta chain was sequenced during a study of blood T cells in healthy people across ages. Together with a sample-barcoded 5' primer, a J-beta primer mix was included in a second PCR lasting roughly 6 to 12 cycles. TCRdb analysed the 5' RACE reads with MiXCR anew, one entry per CDR3 protein. The sample shows over 1,300,000 distinct CDR3 sequences, approximately 63% of them seen only once. Germline V lookup: CDR1 MGHRA, CDR2 YSYEKL. The V and J ends lost 4 bases and 3 bases respectively, with 17 bases between them. CDR3 length: 16 residues. The clonotype comes from a young man in good health. This sequence joins TRBV4-1 and TRBJ2-3, with D perhaps being TRBD1 or TRBD2 (5 bases each). Specimen: blood. CDR3 in amino acids: CASSPERGARTDTQYF. In DNA form, the CDR3 reads TGCGCCAGCAGCCCGGAGAGGGGAGCGAGAACAGATACGCAGTATTTT.